The rows below give T cell receptor beta chains drawn from one sample of a study of molecular identifiers for immune sequencing clone quantification. TCRdb analysed the PCR reads with MiXCR anew, one entry per CDR3 protein. The table shows under 800,000 distinct CDR3 sequences, with about 25% occurring only once. Specimen: naive CD8+ T cells from blood, with Jurkat cell RNA spiked in. The receptors were gathered from a human donor in good health. Some libraries in this study had Jurkat cell RNA spiked in. Both conserved end residues are part of each CDR3. The D gene is left open where the match is weak. Expanded clones get a size class; other rows say once, few or many, or leave the size out.

v_gene,abundance,len,j_gene,d_gene,CDR3aa,CDR3nt
TRBV4-3,few,15,TRBJ2-7,-,CASSQDEGDSYEQYF,TGCGCCAGCAGCCAAGATGAAGGTGATTCCTACGAGCAGTACTTC
TRBV4-1,many,14,TRBJ1-2,TRBD1,CASSQGTGNYGYTF,TGCGCCAGCAGCCAAGGGACAGGAAACTATGGCTACACCTTC
TRBV7-9,-,16,TRBJ2-1,-,CASSETGTPIYNEQFF,TGTGCCAGCAGCGAAACCGGGACTCCTATTTACAATGAGCAGTTCTTC
TRBV3-1,few,17,TRBJ1-2,TRBD1,CASSLRDSAFSNYGYTF,TGTGCCAGCAGCCTCCGGGACAGCGCTTTTTCCAACTATGGCTACACCTTC
TRBV13,many,16,TRBJ2-2,-,CASSLARVGNTGELFF,TGTGCCAGCAGCTTAGCCCGTGTCGGGAACACCGGGGAGCTGTTTTTT
TRBV7-6,-,20,TRBJ2-5,TRBD2,CASSLEPPTSGRDGGETQYF,TGTGCCAGCAGCTTAGAACCCCCGACTAGCGGGAGGGATGGGGGAGAGACCCAGTACTTC
TRBV30,-,18,TRBJ2-5,-,CAWRSLSGTPPGIETQYF,TGTGCCTGGAGATCTTTGTCGGGTACGCCTCCGGGGATCGAGACCCAGTACTTC
TRBV7-9,-,12,TRBJ1-1,-,CASSLPFAEAFF,TGTGCCAGCAGCTTACCGTTCGCTGAAGCTTTCTTT
TRBV9,many,14,TRBJ2-5,TRBD2,CASSATGTRGSQYF,TGTGCCAGCAGCGCTACCGGGACTAGAGGGTCCCAGTACTTC
TRBV9,few,17,TRBJ2-3,TRBD2,CASSAPLLAGLTDTQYF,TGTGCCAGCAGCGCCCCACTACTAGCGGGACTCACAGATACGCAGTATTTT
TRBV27,-,16,TRBJ2-3,-,CASSSVQRFPPDTQYF,TGTGCCAGCAGTTCCGTCCAGCGGTTCCCCCCGGATACGCAGTATTTT
TRBV20-1,few,15,TRBJ2-5,TRBD2,CSANPSGGGQETQYF,TGCAGTGCTAACCCCTCGGGCGGGGGACAAGAGACCCAGTACTTC
TRBV6-5,-,15,TRBJ2-2,-,CASSYSESGVGELFF,TGTGCCAGCAGTTACTCGGAATCCGGGGTCGGGGAGCTGTTTTTT
TRBV21-1,-,17,TRBJ1-5,-,CASSSIQGVFAYQPQHF,TGTGCCAGCAGCTCCATACAGGGTGTTTTCGCCTATCAGCCCCAGCATTTT
TRBV11-2,few,16,TRBJ2-1,TRBD1,CASSPGQGVSYNEQFF,TGTGCCAGCAGCCCCGGACAGGGGGTCTCCTACAATGAGCAGTTCTTC
TRBV19,-,16,TRBJ2-7,-,CASSMRIGREVYEQYF,TGTGCCAGTAGTATGCGAATCGGCAGGGAGGTCTACGAGCAGTACTTC
TRBV20-1,-,15,TRBJ1-2,-,CSARVLGVSTYGYTF,TGCAGTGCTAGAGTTTTGGGGGTTTCAACGTATGGCTACACCTTC
TRBV7-8,many,14,TRBJ1-1,TRBD1,CASSYGTVNTEAFF,TGTGCCAGCAGCTACGGGACAGTGAACACTGAAGCTTTCTTT
TRBV4-1,few,14,TRBJ2-1,-,CASSQGQGINEQFF,TGCGCCAGCAGCCAAGGGCAGGGGATTAATGAGCAGTTCTTC
TRBV27,many,15,TRBJ1-5,TRBD1,CASSQSGGSNQPQHF,TGTGCCAGCAGCCAATCAGGGGGAAGCAATCAGCCCCAGCATTTT
TRBV20-1,many,14,TRBJ2-7,-,CSAGPSENSYEQYF,TGCAGTGCCGGTCCTTCAGAGAACTCCTACGAGCAGTACTTC
TRBV7-3,-,15,TRBJ2-5,-,CASSLPTGAQETQYF,TGTGCCAGCAGCTTGCCGACCGGGGCACAAGAGACCCAGTACTTC
TRBV10-1,few,14,TRBJ2-3,-,CASRSGPSTDTQYF,TGCGCCAGCAGGTCGGGACCTAGCACAGATACGCAGTATTTT
TRBV6-2/TRBV6-3,-,14,TRBJ1-4,-,CASSPGSTNEKLFF,TGTGCCAGCAGTCCAGGGTCAACTAATGAAAAACTGTTTTTT
TRBV13,many,15,TRBJ2-5,TRBD1,CASSHRDRQSGAQYF,TGTGCCAGCAGCCACCGGGACAGGCAATCGGGGGCCCAGTACTTC
TRBV11-2,few,16,TRBJ2-2,TRBD1,CASSVTGTGVTGELFF,TGTGCCAGCAGCGTAACCGGGACAGGGGTGACCGGGGAGCTGTTTTTT
TRBV12-3/TRBV12-4,-,16,TRBJ2-1,TRBD2,CASSQTPSGRIDEQFF,TGTGCCAGCAGTCAGACTCCTAGCGGGAGAATAGATGAGCAGTTCTTC
TRBV4-2,few,13,TRBJ2-5,-,CASSQDGRETQYF,TGTGCCAGCAGCCAAGATGGAAGAGAGACCCAGTACTTC
TRBV20-1,few,15,TRBJ2-5,-,CSARDRGTSQETQYF,TGCAGTGCTAGAGATAGAGGCACGAGCCAAGAGACCCAGTACTTC
TRBV20-1,-,15,TRBJ2-3,TRBD2,CSASLTSGSTDTQYF,TGCAGTGCTAGCCTTACTAGCGGCTCCACAGATACGCAGTATTTT
TRBV7-2,few,12,TRBJ2-7,-,CASSLVDNEQYF,TGTGCCAGCAGCTTAGTAGACAACGAGCAGTACTTC
TRBV2,few,13,TRBJ1-1,-,CASEVFRDIEAFF,TGTGCCAGCGAAGTTTTCAGGGACATTGAAGCTTTCTTT
TRBV12-3/TRBV12-4,-,12,TRBJ2-7,-,CASSWDGSEQYF,TGTGCGAGCAGTTGGGACGGCTCCGAGCAGTACTTC
TRBV4-3,-,14,TRBJ1-5,-,CASSQDGGNQPQHF,TGCGCCAGCAGCCAAGATGGCGGAAATCAGCCCCAGCATTTT
TRBV9,few,17,TRBJ2-3,TRBD1,CASSVAVGQGGSDTQYF,TGTGCCAGCAGCGTAGCCGTGGGACAGGGGGGGTCAGATACGCAGTATTTT
TRBV5-6,many,14,TRBJ2-3,-,CASSSEGYTDTQYF,TGTGCCAGCAGCTCTGAAGGATACACAGATACGCAGTATTTT
TRBV5-5,many,14,TRBJ1-1,-,CASSFQGQDTEAFF,TGTGCCAGCAGCTTCCAGGGGCAGGACACTGAAGCTTTCTTT
TRBV4-1,many,16,TRBJ2-5,TRBD2,CASSQALAGRQETQYF,TGCGCCAGCAGCCAAGCGCTAGCGGGGAGGCAAGAGACCCAGTACTTC
TRBV6-5,many,18,TRBJ1-1,-,CASSYSSPSVTGNTEAFF,TGTGCCAGCAGTTACTCCTCACCGTCGGTGACGGGGAACACTGAAGCTTTCTTT
TRBV12-5,many,14,TRBJ2-1,TRBD1,CASGLLRLGTGHFF,TGTGCTAGTGGTTTGCTCCGTTTAGGGACAGGGCACTTCTTC
TRBV14,many,13,TRBJ1-1,-,CASSPLSSSGAFF,TGTGCCAGCAGCCCCCTCTCGAGTAGCGGAGCTTTCTTT
TRBV7-9,-,13,TRBJ2-2,-,CASSSERAEELFF,TGTGCCAGCAGCTCCGAGAGGGCCGAGGAGCTGTTTTTT
TRBV5-1,many,13,TRBJ2-7,-,CASNKGGSYEQYF,TGCGCCAGCAACAAAGGGGGCTCCTACGAGCAGTACTTC
TRBV4-2,-,16,TRBJ2-7,TRBD2,CASSQNPAAGVYEQYF,TGTGCCAGCAGCCAAAATCCCGCAGCGGGGGTCTACGAGCAGTACTTC
TRBV20-1,many,15,TRBJ2-7,-,CSAFAPGRGAYEQYF,TGCAGTGCCTTTGCCCCAGGGCGCGGGGCCTACGAGCAGTACTTC